The sequence of this T cell receptor beta chain was determined in a study of metastatic and nonmetastatic thyroid tumors. The sample holds many counts of this clone. Thyroid surgery was performed in patients who had received no treatment beforehand. The germline V gene encodes CDR1 SQVTM and CDR2 ANQGSEA. Deletions cut 4 bases from V and 1 base from J, with 10 bases between. The CDR3 extends over 13 amino acids. From the PCR reads, TCRdb re-called clones with MiXCR. The table has more than 12,000 clones, about 21% seen once; the top ten hold 13%. This chain links TRBV29-1 with TRBJ1-1; D unresolved. The clonotype comes from a female donor with papillary thyroid cancer or a benign thyroid nodule (not recorded which). Some clones in this sample may be carry-over from other donors' samples. The sample taken for sequencing was blood. CDR3 amino acids: CSVGRNPNTEAFF. In nucleotides, the CDR3 is TGCAGCGTTGGTCGGAATCCGAACACTGAAGCTTTCTTT.